This TCR beta chain was sequenced for a study of T cells after yellow fever vaccination. Study in general: Preparation used SMART-Seq v4 Ultra Low Input for the low-cell-number fractions. Study results and caveats: Clonotypes found in both CD4 and CD8 compartments made up a small share.

5'RACE template switching produced TCR cDNA carrying a universal primer site and UMIs. A single record per CDR3 protein comes from TCRdb applying MiXCR to the 5' RACE reads. The data show hundreds of thousands of distinct CDR3 sequences, with less than 4.5% seen just once and about 20% held by the top ten. This clonotype was detected many times. Its antigen is still unknown. The CDR3 contains 15 residues. V was trimmed by 6 bases and J by 6 bases, leaving 15 bases between them. The germline V gene has CDR1 SEHNR and CDR2 FQNEAQ (reference sequence). The receptor was derived from a man aged 18 to 30 who received the YFV17D yellow fever vaccine. The specimen comprised PBMCs, sampled on the day of the yellow fever booster vaccination. The chain recombines TRBV7-9 with TRBJ1-6, with D maybe TRBD1 (6 bases). The CDR3: CASSSTGFGNSPLHF. CDR3 DNA sequence: TGTGCCAGCAGTTCTACAGGGTTTGGTAATTCACCCCTCCACTTT.